These 15 T cell receptor beta chains originate from one sample sequenced in a study of Tregs in tolerant kidney transplant recipients. Sequenced by immunoSEQ multiplex PCR; TCRdb stores in-frame clones only, minus some. The sample includes 90,000 to 150,000 clones, around 91% of them seen just once. Material for sequencing was CD4+ T cells from blood. The receptors stem from a human donor in good health.

V gene TRBV7-8 combines with J gene TRBJ2-1, with D tentatively TRBD2 (6 bases). This CDR3 is 16 amino acids long. Trimming removed 3 bases from V and 0 bases from J, with 12 bases in between. Per the germline V gene, CDR1 is SGHVS and CDR2 is FQNEAQ. The CDR3 is CASSFRDSNSYNEQFF. The CDR3 nucleotides read TGTGCCAGCAGCTTTCGGGACTCCAACTCCTACAATGAGCAGTTCTTC.

Notes on this clone: At one of its ends the junction is not consistent with the germline gene, which may arise from a read error. This chain uses TRBV10-3 with TRBJ2-6, with a possible D match to TRBD1 (6 bases). CDR1 and CDR2 (germline): ENHRY, SYGVKD. CDR3 length: 18 amino acids. The CDR3 loop is CASSQDRALSSGANVLTF. The CDR3 nucleotides read TGTGCCAGCAGTCAGGACAGAGCGCTTAGCTCTGGGGCCAACGTCCTGACTTTC.

The chain uses TRBV11-2 and TRBJ2-1, with a tentative D call TRBD2 (6 bases). CDR1 and CDR2 from the germline V gene are SGHAT and FQNNGV. The CDR3 covers 14 residues. Trimming shortened V by 6 bases and J by 9 bases, and 18 bases separated the two germline ends. The CDR3 loop reads CASSVLAILGEQFF. The CDR3 DNA follows: TGTGCCAGCAGTGTACTAGCCATATTAGGTGAGCAGTTCTTC. Complete variable domain (other parts from reference TRBV11-2 and TRBJ2-1): EAGVAQSPRYKIIEKRQSVAFWCNPISGHATLYWYQQILGQGPKLLIQFQNNGVVDDSQLPKDRFSAERLKGVDSTLKIQPAKLEDSAVYLCASSVLAILGEQFFGPGTRLTVL.

This chain links TRBV6-1 with TRBJ2-5; perhaps TRBD2 as D (5 bases). CDR3 size: 14 residues. V lost 3 bases, J lost 5 bases, and 13 bases lay in between. CDR1 and CDR2 (germline): MNHNS, SASEGT. The DNA of the CDR3 is TGTGCCAGCAGTGATACGGGGTATTTTGAGACCCAGTACTTC. This translates into CASSDTGYFETQYF.

In nucleotides, the CDR3 is TGTGCCAGCTCACCGGGACTAGGGGACACCGGGGAGCTGTTTTTT. Its translation: CASSPGLGDTGELFF. This chain connects TRBV18 to TRBJ2-2, with TRBD2 matching over 8 bases. Germline values: CDR1 KGHSH, CDR2 LQKENI. J lost 3 bases, V lost 3 bases, and 3 bases had no gene match. This CDR3 has 15 amino acids.

This clone came up once. The genes are TRBV10-3 and TRBJ2-4; 7 nucleotides line up with TRBD2. Germline V lookup: CDR1 ENHRY, CDR2 SYGVKD. J was trimmed by 5 bases and V by 3 bases; bases with no gene match: 1. CDR3 length equals 13 residues. CDR3 DNA: TGTGCCATCAGTGATGCGGGGGAAAACATTCAGTACTTC. Translating gives CAISDAGENIQYF.

The genes are TRBV18 and TRBJ1-2; a possible D gene is TRBD1 (5 bases). The CDR3 is made up of 17 amino acids. Trimming pared 2 bases from V and 4 bases from J, leaving 20 bases between. Germline-derived CDR1 and CDR2 are KGHSH and LQKENI. The CDR3 here is CASSPNTSGGGRYGYTF. The CDR3 DNA follows: TGTGCCAGCTCACCAAATACGTCTGGGGGGGGTCGCTATGGCTACACCTTC.

This chain uses TRBV5-1 with TRBJ1-4, with D perhaps matching TRBD1 (5 bases). V lost 0 bases to trimming and J lost 4 bases, with 7 bases between them. CDR3 size: 14 residues. Germline loops: CDR1 SGHRS, CDR2 YFSETQ. CDR3 sequence reads: CASSLERGNEKLFF. CDR3 bases: TGCGCCAGCAGCTTGGAAAGGGGTAATGAAAAACTGTTTTTT. Combining the CDR3 with reference TRBV5-1 and TRBJ1-4 gives the whole variable domain KAGVTQTPRYLIKTRGQQVTLSCSPISGHRSVSWYQQTPGQGLQFLFEYFSETQRNKGNFPGRFSGRQFSNSRSEMNVSTLELGDSALYLCASSLERGNEKLFFGSGTQLSVL.

This clone was detected once. The J gene is TRBJ2-1, the V gene TRBV6-1; no reliable D call. Germline assignment: CDR1 MNHNS and CDR2 SASEGT. Trimming cost V 2 bases and J 7 bases, with 15 bases left between them. The CDR3 has 15 residues. The CDR3, as DNA: TGTGCCAGCAGTGAATTTCTAGGGCTTTCGAATGAGCAGTTCTTC. Protein sequence: CASSEFLGLSNEQFF.

V usage is TRBV5-1 and J usage is TRBJ2-5, with 13 bases fitting TRBD2. The CDR3 length is 18 residues. V was pared by 7 bases and J by 4 bases, with 16 bases of the junction left unmatched. The germline V gene encodes CDR1 SGHRS and CDR2 YFSETQ. CDR3 bases: TGCGCCAGCGGGTCTGGGACTAGCGGGACGAGGGTAGGAGAGACCCAGTACTTC. It codes for CASGSGTSGTRVGETQYF.

The J gene is TRBJ2-7, the V gene TRBV18, with TRBD2 matching 16 bases. The CDR3 covers 17 residues. CDR1 KGHSH and CDR2 LQKENI come from the germline V gene. Unmatched junction bases numbered 2, after V lost 0 bases and J lost 3 bases. CDR3 region: CASSPPGLAGGGYEQYF. For the CDR3, the DNA is TGTGCCAGCTCACCACCGGGACTAGCGGGAGGGGGCTACGAGCAGTACTTC.

A remark on this clone: Germline and junction disagree at one end, which may indicate a read error. The chain carries TRBV7-7 and TRBJ2-7; D is perhaps TRBD2 (5 bases). This CDR3 spans 14 amino acids. Looked up from germline, CDR1 is SSHAT and CDR2 is FNYEAQ (reference sequence). For the CDR3, the DNA is TGTGCTAGCAGCTTAAGTGGACTCGATGGAGAGCAGTACTTC. Translation: CASSLSGLDGEQYF.

The chain is built from TRBV11-2 and TRBJ2-5; D may be TRBD1 (6 bases). The CDR3 sequence is 14 residues long. Germline V lookup: CDR1 SGHAT, CDR2 FQNNGV. V was cut by 3 bases and J by 5 bases, with 13 bases left in between. CDR3 DNA: TGTGCCAGCAGCTTCCAGGGGCTGGGTGAGACCCAGTACTTC. It specifies CASSFQGLGETQYF.

This clone was recorded a few times. The V gene is TRBV5-1, the J gene TRBJ2-7; no clear D. The V and J ends lost 0 bases and 6 bases respectively, with 10 bases between them. The CDR3 totals 13 residues. The germline gives CDR1 SGHRS, CDR2 YFSETQ. CDR3 region: CASSLARNSEQYF. The CDR3 DNA reads as TGCGCCAGCAGCTTGGCCCGGAACTCCGAGCAGTACTTC.

The chain carries TRBV2 and TRBJ1-1; TRBD1 might be the D (6 bases). Germline values: CDR1 SNHLY, CDR2 FYNNEI. The CDR3 contains 15 residues. The V end was cut by 2 bases, the J end by 5 bases, with 15 bases between. The CDR3 spells CASSENKGTRTEAFF. The CDR3 DNA reads TGTGCCAGCAGTGAAAATAAGGGGACAAGGACTGAAGCTTTCTTT.